This is a list of T cell receptor beta chains from one sample in a study of tumor-infiltrating lymphocytes in primary liver carcinoma. Using its own MiXCR run on the multiplex PCR reads, TCRdb lists one record per CDR3 protein. The table lists approximately 310,000 distinct CDR3 sequences, over 55% of them singletons. The sequencing input was peripheral blood. Every receptor here comes from a man aged 40-50 years with primary liver carcinoma and hepatitis B virus infection. Both conserved end residues are part of each CDR3. A D gene is named only where the DNA matches it firmly. Where a row states a size, it is once, few, many or the class of an expanded clone; other rows omit it.

>TRBJ2-3|many|NA|TRBV4-2
CASSQEEARTDTQYF
TGTGCCAGCAGCCAAGAAGAGGCGAGGACAGATACGCAGTATTTT
>TRBJ2-1|NA|NA|TRBV11-3
CASNLLQGWGEQFF
TGTGCCAGCAACTTGCTGCAGGGGTGGGGTGAGCAGTTCTTC
>TRBJ2-1|many|TRBD2|TRBV12-5
CASGLVKAGGYNEQFF
TGTGCTAGTGGTTTGGTTAAGGCGGGAGGTTACAATGAGCAGTTCTTC
>TRBJ2-1|many|TRBD2|TRBV4-3
CASSQEDALAGFSEQFF
TGCGCCAGCAGCCAAGAAGATGCACTAGCGGGATTCAGTGAGCAGTTCTTC
>TRBJ1-5|NA|NA|TRBV5-6
CASSSPGARGNQPQHF
TGTGCCAGCAGCTCCCCGGGGGCGAGGGGCAATCAGCCCCAGCATTTT
>TRBJ2-2|many|TRBD1|TRBV6-1
CASRDRVAGELFF
TGTGCCAGCAGAGACAGGGTAGCCGGGGAGCTGTTTTTT
>TRBJ2-7|few|TRBD2|TRBV11-2
CASSLVSGRAGYEQYF
TGTGCCAGCAGCTTAGTTTCCGGGAGGGCCGGCTACGAGCAGTACTTC
>TRBJ2-2|once|NA|TRBV11-3
CASSEVYGTRELFF
TGTGCCAGCAGCGAAGTTTATGGGACCAGGGAGCTGTTTTTT
>TRBJ2-1|NA|NA|TRBV11-2
CAGSLSILGHEQFF
TGTGCCGGCAGCTTGTCTATCTTGGGGCATGAACAGTTCTTC
>TRBJ1-1|NA|NA|TRBV28
CASSSRGRAEAFF
TGTGCCAGCAGTTCTAGGGGCCGAGCTGAAGCTTTCTTT
>TRBJ2-2|NA|TRBD2|TRBV11-2
CASSLVRGGTGELFF
TGTGCAAGCAGCCTTGTCCGGGGGGGGACCGGGGAGCTGTTTTTT
>TRBJ2-7|NA|TRBD2|TRBV4-2
CASSQRAGIGHEQYF
TGTGCCAGCAGCCAACGAGCGGGAATCGGACACGAGCAGTACTTC
>TRBJ2-7|NA|NA|TRBV5-1
CASSRRAQTYEQYF
TGCGCCAGCAGCCGCCGGGCCCAGACCTACGAGCAGTACTTC
>TRBJ2-3|NA|NA|TRBV5-6
CVSIDRVAGSTDAQYF
TGTGTCAGCATCGACCGGGTGGCAGGTAGCACAGATGCGCAGTATTTT
>TRBJ1-2|many|NA|TRBV6-5
CASGLQGIYGYTF
TGTGCCAGCGGACTTCAGGGAATCTATGGCTACACCTTC
>TRBJ2-2|NA|NA|TRBV5-5
CASRLQTLGGTGELFF
TGTGCCAGCAGGCTTCAAACACTTGGAGGGACTGGGGAGCTGTTTTTT
>TRBJ2-1|many|NA|TRBV11-3
CASSFYGEQFF
TGTGCCAGCAGCTTTTATGGTGAGCAGTTCTTC
>TRBJ1-5|NA|NA|TRBV6-5
CASSSTGDSNQPQHF
TGTGCCAGCAGTTCGACAGGAGATAGCAATCAGCCCCAGCATTTT
>TRBJ2-3|few|NA|TRBV5-4
CASSAYTDTQYF
TGTGCCAGCAGCGCCTACACAGATACGCAGTATTTT
>TRBJ1-1|NA|TRBD1|TRBV5-4
CARSFGQGNTEAFF
TGTGCCCGCAGCTTTGGACAGGGAAACACTGAAGCTTTCTTT
>TRBJ2-1|many|NA|TRBV10-1
CASQGDSYLNEQFF
TGCGCCAGCCAGGGGGACTCCTACCTTAACGAACAGTTCTTC
>TRBJ1-4|NA|NA|TRBV12-3/TRBV12-4
CASRATQKLFF
TGTGCCAGCAGGGCCACCCAAAAACTGTTTTTT
>TRBJ1-2|NA|TRBD1|TRBV2
CASSWDREKGYTF
TGTGCCAGCAGTTGGGACAGGGAGAAAGGCTACACCTTC
>TRBJ2-7|few|NA|TRBV5-1
CASRLSDSYEQYF
TGCGCCAGCAGACTTTCGGACAGCTACGAGCAGTACTTC
>TRBJ2-1|NA|TRBD2|TRBV19
CASSTSGIPSSYNEQFF
TGTGCCAGTAGTACTAGCGGGATTCCGAGCTCCTACAATGAGCAGTTCTTC
>TRBJ2-1|NA|NA|TRBV14
CTSSLRDLKSDEQFF
TGTACCAGCAGCCTCCGGGACCTGAAGTCGGATGAGCAGTTCTTC
>TRBJ2-5|NA|NA|TRBV24-1
CATSSDAGETQYF
TGTGCCACCAGCTCCGACGCAGGGGAGACCCAGTACTTC
>TRBJ2-1|few|TRBD2|TRBV5-1
CASSSAGLAGGRDEQFF
TGCGCCAGCAGCTCGGCGGGGCTAGCGGGAGGCAGGGATGAGCAGTTCTTC
>TRBJ2-5|many|TRBD2|TRBV6-2/TRBV6-3
CASSTEAGVETQYF
TGTGCCAGCAGTACCGAAGCGGGAGTTGAGACCCAGTACTTC
>TRBJ1-1|many|NA|TRBV29-1
CSVESKVGATEAFF
TGCAGCGTTGAAAGTAAAGTCGGTGCCACTGAAGCTTTCTTT
>TRBJ2-7|NA|NA|TRBV29-1
CGVLTWGMNEQYF
TGCGGCGTTCTGACATGGGGCATGAACGAGCAGTACTTC
>TRBJ2-1|NA|NA|TRBV10-3
CAISVALPGSASYKEQFF
TGTGCCATCAGTGTAGCCCTCCCGGGATCGGCGTCCTACAAAGAGCAGTTCTTC
>TRBJ2-5|NA|NA|TRBV5-1
CASSFGELQETQYF
TGCGCCAGCAGCTTCGGGGAACTACAAGAGACCCAGTACTTC
>TRBJ2-7|few|TRBD2|TRBV5-1
CASSLGTGGLAGVHEQYF
TGCGCCAGCAGCTTAGGGACAGGGGGACTAGCGGGAGTCCACGAGCAGTACTTC
>TRBJ1-3|NA|NA|TRBV30
CAWSQDGGSGNTIYF
TGTGCCTGGAGTCAGGACGGAGGCTCTGGAAACACCATATATTTT
>TRBJ1-6|many|NA|TRBV6-2/TRBV6-3
CASSYSSWQGSSPLHF
TGTGCCAGCAGTTACTCCTCGTGGCAGGGGAGTTCACCCCTCCACTTT
>TRBJ2-3|few|TRBD2|TRBV7-9
CASSLVEVVGTSVTDTQYF
TGTGCCAGCAGCTTAGTCGAGGTCGTTGGGACTAGCGTCACAGATACGCAGTATTTT
>TRBJ2-7|many|NA|TRBV6-5
CASSYGDEQYF
TGTGCCAGCAGTTACGGAGACGAGCAGTACTTC
>TRBJ1-1|many|TRBD1|TRBV10-3
CAISELGQGSEAFF
TGTGCCATCAGTGAGTTGGGACAGGGTTCTGAAGCTTTCTTT
>TRBJ1-1|once|NA|TRBV5-4
CVSSVQGGDEAFF
TGTGTCAGCAGCGTTCAGGGAGGTGATGAGGCTTTCTTT
>TRBJ2-3|many|NA|TRBV29-1
CSAWHADTQYF
TGCAGCGCCTGGCATGCAGATACGCAGTATTTT
>TRBJ2-7|NA|TRBD2|TRBV29-1
CSVGTSERSGEQYF
TGCAGTGTCGGGACTAGCGAGAGGTCTGGGGAGCAGTACTTC
>TRBJ2-1|many|TRBD2|TRBV4-3
CASSQDLRGLAGGEQFF
TGCGCCAGCAGCCAAGATCTGAGAGGACTAGCGGGAGGGGAGCAGTTCTTC
>TRBJ2-1|many|NA|TRBV6-2/TRBV6-3
CASSSAGEQFF
TGTGCCAGCAGTTCCGCCGGTGAGCAGTTCTTC
>TRBJ2-7|NA|TRBD2|TRBV11-1
CASSPGTSDIYEQYF
TGTGCTAGCAGCCCCGGGACTAGCGATATCTACGAGCAGTATTTC
>TRBJ2-3|once|NA|TRBV5-5
CAISHTRGGVTGTQYF
TGTGCCATCAGCCACACCAGGGGGGGAGTCACAGGTACGCAGTATTTT